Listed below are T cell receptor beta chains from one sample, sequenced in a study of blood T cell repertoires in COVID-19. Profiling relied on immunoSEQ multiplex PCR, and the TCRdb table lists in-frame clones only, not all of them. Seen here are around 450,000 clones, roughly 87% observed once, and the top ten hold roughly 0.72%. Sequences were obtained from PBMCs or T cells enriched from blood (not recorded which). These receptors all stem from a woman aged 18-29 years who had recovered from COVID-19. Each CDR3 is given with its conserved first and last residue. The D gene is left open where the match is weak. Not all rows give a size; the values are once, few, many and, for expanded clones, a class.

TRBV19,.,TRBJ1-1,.,CASSNQGLNTEAFF,TGTGCCAGTAGTAATCAGGGGCTGAATACTGAAGCTTTCTTT
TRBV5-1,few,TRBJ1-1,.,CASSQAGGENTEAFF,TGCGCCAGCAGCCAGGCGGGGGGCGAGAACACTGAAGCTTTCTTT
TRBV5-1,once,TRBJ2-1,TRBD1,CASSLQGPSYNEQFF,TGCGCCAGCAGCTTACAGGGGCCCTCTTACAATGAGCAGTTCTTC
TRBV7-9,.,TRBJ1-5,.,CASSPAGPRNQPQHF,TGTGCCAGCAGCCCAGCGGGACCGAGGAATCAGCCCCAGCATTTT
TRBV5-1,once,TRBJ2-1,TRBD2,CASSGAGGGAKNEQFF,TGCGCCAGCAGCGGCGCTGGCGGGGGGGCTAAGAATGAGCAGTTCTTC
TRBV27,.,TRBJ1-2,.,CASSWAWGGVGGYTF,TGTGCCAGCAGCTGGGCATGGGGCGGCGTGGGAGGCTACACCTTC
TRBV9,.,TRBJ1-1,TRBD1,CASSQTGQNTEAFF,TGTGCCAGCAGCCAGACAGGGCAGAACACTGAAGCTTTCTTT
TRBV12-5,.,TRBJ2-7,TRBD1,CASGSGTGPYEQYF,TGTGCTAGTGGCTCCGGGACAGGGCCCTACGAGCAGTACTTC
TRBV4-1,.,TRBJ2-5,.,CASSQVGLRKETQYF,TGCGCCAGCAGCCAAGTGGGACTTAGGAAAGAGACCCAGTACTTC
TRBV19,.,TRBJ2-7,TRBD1,CASSQRQGSSYEQYF,TGTGCCAGTAGTCAGCGACAGGGTAGCTCCTACGAGCAGTACTTC
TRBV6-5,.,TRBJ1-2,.,CASTARPNYGYTF,TGTGCCAGCACAGCGCGACCCAACTATGGCTACACCTTC
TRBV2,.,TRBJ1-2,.,CASILRPASNYGYTF,TGTGCCAGCATCCTGAGGCCGGCCTCTAACTATGGCTACACCTTC
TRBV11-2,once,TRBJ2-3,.,CASSLILQPDTQYF,TGTGCCAGCAGCTTAATATTACAGCCGGATACGCAGTATTTT
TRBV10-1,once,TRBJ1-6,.,CASSRQVVNSPLHF,TGCGCCAGCAGTCGACAGGTAGTTAATTCACCCCTCCACTTT
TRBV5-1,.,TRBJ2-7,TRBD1,CASSLGGTGGYEQYF,TGCGCCAGCAGCTTAGGAGGGACAGGGGGCTACGAGCAGTACTTC
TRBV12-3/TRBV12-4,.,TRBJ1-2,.,CASSLETAGYTF,TGTGCCAGCAGTTTGGAGACGGCTGGCTACACCTTC
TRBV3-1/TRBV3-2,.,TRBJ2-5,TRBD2,CASSQEASAASGGGETQYF,TGTGCCAGCAGCCAAGAGGCCTCAGCGGCTAGCGGGGGGGGAGAGACCCAGTACTTC
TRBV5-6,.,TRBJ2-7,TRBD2,CASSLGYGTSLGEQYF,TGTGCCAGCAGCTTGGGCTACGGGACTAGCCTGGGCGAGCAGTACTTC
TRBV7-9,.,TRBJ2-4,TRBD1,CASSSNTGVAKNIQYF,TGTGCCAGCAGTTCTAACACAGGGGTAGCCAAAAACATTCAGTACTTC
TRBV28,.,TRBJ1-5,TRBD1,CASNPGGRANQPQHF,TGTGCCAGCAATCCAGGGGGCAGGGCGAATCAGCCCCAGCATTTT
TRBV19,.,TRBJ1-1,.,CASNGQGTEAFF,TGTGCCAGTAACGGTCAGGGAACTGAAGCTTTCTTT